A selection of T cell receptor beta chains follows, all from one sample in a study of blood T cell repertoires in COVID-19. Here immunoSEQ multiplex PCR was the method, and the copy in TCRdb shows in-frame clones only, minus some. The data show under 85,000 clones, around 80% seen once. Material for sequencing was peripheral blood. The source is a man older than 75 with active or convalescent COVID-19. Both conserved end residues are part of each CDR3. The D gene is left open where the match is weak. Rows give clone size only sometimes, using once, few, many, or a class for an expanded clone.

d_call: TRBD1
v_call: TRBV6-5
clone_size: few
j_call: TRBJ2-7
cdr3_aa: CASALSGQGVREQYF
cdr3_nt: TGTGCCAGCGCCCTCTCGGGACAGGGGGTGAGGGAGCAGTACTTC

d_call: TRBD1
v_call: TRBV4-2
clone_size: many
j_call: TRBJ2-4
cdr3_aa: CASSQEGGTGVASAKNIQYF
cdr3_nt: TGTGCCAGCAGCCAAGAGGGAGGGACAGGGGTGGCATCAGCCAAAAACATTCAGTACTTC

d_call: NA
v_call: TRBV5-5
clone_size: NA
j_call: TRBJ1-2
cdr3_aa: CASSPRGEEVPYGYTF
cdr3_nt: TGTGCCAGCAGCCCTCGAGGGGAGGAAGTTCCTTACGGCTACACCTTC

d_call: NA
v_call: TRBV4-1
clone_size: NA
j_call: TRBJ2-7
cdr3_aa: CASSQDTPDRNGEQYF
cdr3_nt: TGCGCCAGCAGCCAAGATACCCCTGACAGGAATGGCGAGCAGTACTTC

d_call: NA
v_call: TRBV7-9
clone_size: NA
j_call: TRBJ2-2
cdr3_aa: CASSSGFTGELFF
cdr3_nt: TGTGCCAGCAGTTCGGGGTTTACCGGGGAGCTGTTTTTT

d_call: NA
v_call: TRBV6-5
clone_size: NA
j_call: TRBJ1-1
cdr3_aa: CASSWGGNTEAFF
cdr3_nt: TGTGCCAGCAGTTGGGGGGGGAACACTGAAGCTTTCTTT

d_call: NA
v_call: TRBV18
clone_size: NA
j_call: TRBJ1-4
cdr3_aa: CASSPVPSSNEKLFF
cdr3_nt: TGTGCCAGCTCACCGGTCCCATCGAGTAATGAAAAACTGTTTTTT

d_call: NA
v_call: TRBV5-1
clone_size: NA
j_call: TRBJ1-4
cdr3_aa: CASSLVNRGAGYEKLFF
cdr3_nt: TGCGCCAGCAGCTTGGTCAACCGCGGGGCCGGATACGAAAAACTGTTTTTT

d_call: TRBD1
v_call: TRBV7-8
clone_size: once
j_call: TRBJ1-2
cdr3_aa: CASSSDSGGSSYGYTF
cdr3_nt: TGTGCCAGCAGCTCAGACTCAGGGGGCTCGAGCTATGGCTACACCTTC

d_call: NA
v_call: TRBV6-6
clone_size: NA
j_call: TRBJ1-1
cdr3_aa: CASSYVGREEAFF
cdr3_nt: TGTGCCAGCAGTTACGTCGGTCGGGAGGAAGCTTTCTTT

d_call: TRBD1
v_call: TRBV5-4
clone_size: NA
j_call: TRBJ2-7
cdr3_aa: CASSSTGGNYEQYF
cdr3_nt: TGTGCCAGCAGCTCGACAGGGGGAAACTACGAGCAGTACTTC

d_call: NA
v_call: TRBV5-1
clone_size: NA
j_call: TRBJ2-3
cdr3_aa: CASSFRASTDTQYF
cdr3_nt: TGCGCCAGCAGCTTCAGGGCAAGCACAGATACGCAGTATTTT

d_call: NA
v_call: TRBV12-3/TRBV12-4
clone_size: NA
j_call: TRBJ2-5
cdr3_aa: CASSLSDLETQYF
cdr3_nt: TGTGCCAGCAGTTTGTCTGACTTAGAGACCCAGTACTTC

d_call: TRBD1
v_call: TRBV7-2
clone_size: NA
j_call: TRBJ1-2
cdr3_aa: CASSLQPGQQGGYTF
cdr3_nt: TGTGCCAGCAGCTTGCAACCGGGACAGCAAGGCGGCTACACCTTC

d_call: TRBD2
v_call: TRBV27
clone_size: NA
j_call: TRBJ2-3
cdr3_aa: CASKPESSGDTDTQYF
cdr3_nt: TGTGCCAGCAAACCCGAATCTAGCGGGGACACAGATACGCAGTATTTT

d_call: TRBD2
v_call: TRBV9
clone_size: NA
j_call: TRBJ2-5
cdr3_aa: CASSVSGGPETQYF
cdr3_nt: TGTGCCAGCAGCGTTAGCGGGGGACCAGAGACCCAGTACTTC

d_call: NA
v_call: TRBV28
clone_size: NA
j_call: TRBJ2-1
cdr3_aa: CASSLRRSSYNEQFF
cdr3_nt: TGTGCCAGCAGTTTAAGACGGAGCTCCTACAATGAGCAGTTCTTC

d_call: TRBD1
v_call: TRBV9
clone_size: NA
j_call: TRBJ2-7
cdr3_aa: CASSAGDRVGDEQYF
cdr3_nt: TGTGCCAGCAGCGCTGGGGACAGGGTTGGGGACGAGCAGTACTTC

d_call: NA
v_call: TRBV6-5
clone_size: NA
j_call: TRBJ2-2
cdr3_aa: CASSYRRENTGELFF
cdr3_nt: TGTGCCAGCAGTTACCGCAGGGAGAACACCGGGGAGCTGTTTTTT

d_call: NA
v_call: TRBV4-2
clone_size: NA
j_call: TRBJ1-4
cdr3_aa: CASSLDSDSTTNEKLFF
cdr3_nt: TGTGCCAGCAGCCTCGACAGCGACAGCACAACTAATGAAAAACTGTTTTTT

d_call: TRBD2
v_call: TRBV18
clone_size: NA
j_call: TRBJ2-2
cdr3_aa: CASSPPPLAGGNTGELFF
cdr3_nt: TGTGCCAGCTCCCCTCCCCCCCTAGCGGGAGGAAACACCGGGGAGCTGTTTTTT

d_call: NA
v_call: TRBV5-5
clone_size: NA
j_call: TRBJ2-3
cdr3_aa: CASSLQGISADTQYF
cdr3_nt: TGTGCCAGCAGCTTGCAGGGAATTTCGGCAGATACGCAGTATTTT

d_call: NA
v_call: TRBV2
clone_size: few
j_call: TRBJ1-2
cdr3_aa: CASSLTSNYGYTF
cdr3_nt: TGTGCCAGCAGTTTAACTTCTAACTATGGCTACACCTTC

d_call: TRBD1
v_call: TRBV19
clone_size: NA
j_call: TRBJ1-5
cdr3_aa: CASSDGQVGGPQHF
cdr3_nt: TGTGCCAGTAGCGATGGACAGGTGGGAGGGCCCCAGCATTTT

d_call: TRBD1
v_call: TRBV27
clone_size: once
j_call: TRBJ1-5
cdr3_aa: CASSGTGAVFYSNQPQHF
cdr3_nt: TGTGCCAGCAGTGGGACAGGCGCGGTCTTTTATAGCAATCAGCCCCAGCATTTT

d_call: TRBD2
v_call: TRBV20-1
clone_size: few
j_call: TRBJ2-1
cdr3_aa: CSASLAGGPFNEQFF
cdr3_nt: TGCAGTGCTAGTCTAGCGGGGGGGCCATTCAATGAGCAGTTCTTC

d_call: NA
v_call: TRBV7-2
clone_size: once
j_call: TRBJ2-1
cdr3_aa: CASSLAENNEQFF
cdr3_nt: TGTGCCAGCAGCTTAGCCGAGAACAATGAGCAGTTCTTC

d_call: TRBD2
v_call: TRBV4-2
clone_size: NA
j_call: TRBJ2-1
cdr3_aa: CASRYRGGSSYNEQFF
cdr3_nt: TGTGCCAGCAGGTACCGCGGGGGTAGCTCCTACAATGAGCAGTTCTTC

d_call: TRBD1
v_call: TRBV11-2
clone_size: once
j_call: TRBJ1-2
cdr3_aa: CASSSVDRVRGGYTF
cdr3_nt: TGTGCCAGCAGCTCCGTAGACAGGGTGAGAGGTGGCTACACCTTC

d_call: NA
v_call: TRBV9
clone_size: NA
j_call: TRBJ2-1
cdr3_aa: CASSVGFTGPSYNEQFF
cdr3_nt: TGTGCCAGCAGCGTAGGATTCACAGGACCCTCATACAATGAGCAGTTCTTC

d_call: TRBD1
v_call: TRBV18
clone_size: NA
j_call: TRBJ2-3
cdr3_aa: CASSGGQGRKDTQYF
cdr3_nt: TGTGCCAGCTCGGGGGGACAGGGTCGGAAAGATACGCAGTATTTT

d_call: NA
v_call: TRBV5-1
clone_size: NA
j_call: TRBJ2-5
cdr3_aa: CASSIAGQSQETQYF
cdr3_nt: TGCGCCAGCAGTATCGCCGGACAGTCCCAAGAGACCCAGTACTTC

d_call: NA
v_call: TRBV24-1
clone_size: NA
j_call: TRBJ1-5
cdr3_aa: CATSDGDIYNQPQHF
cdr3_nt: TGTGCCACCAGTGACGGGGACATTTACAATCAGCCCCAGCATTTT

d_call: NA
v_call: TRBV9
clone_size: NA
j_call: TRBJ1-1
cdr3_aa: CASSVVDAGMNTEAFF
cdr3_nt: TGTGCCAGCAGCGTAGTGGACGCGGGTATGAACACTGAAGCTTTCTTT

d_call: TRBD1
v_call: TRBV29-1
clone_size: NA
j_call: TRBJ1-2
cdr3_aa: CSGTGQGYGYTF
cdr3_nt: TGCAGCGGGACAGGGCAAGGTTATGGCTACACCTTC

d_call: TRBD2
v_call: TRBV19
clone_size: NA
j_call: TRBJ2-2
cdr3_aa: CASSPRGLAGNTGELFF
cdr3_nt: TGTGCCAGTAGTCCCCGTGGACTAGCGGGGAACACCGGGGAGCTGTTTTTT

d_call: TRBD1
v_call: TRBV19
clone_size: few
j_call: TRBJ1-2
cdr3_aa: CASSPGQGLPLFGYTF
cdr3_nt: TGTGCCAGTAGTCCCGGACAGGGGCTACCCCTCTTTGGCTACACCTTC

d_call: NA
v_call: TRBV2
clone_size: NA
j_call: TRBJ2-3
cdr3_aa: CASSELRGTDTQYF
cdr3_nt: TGTGCCAGCAGTGAATTGAGGGGCACAGATACGCAGTATTTT

d_call: NA
v_call: TRBV30
clone_size: NA
j_call: TRBJ1-5
cdr3_aa: CAWSWRDQPQHF
cdr3_nt: TGTGCCTGGAGTTGGAGAGATCAGCCCCAGCATTTT

d_call: TRBD1
v_call: TRBV19
clone_size: NA
j_call: TRBJ1-1
cdr3_aa: CASSGQGARDTEAFF
cdr3_nt: TGTGCCAGTAGTGGACAGGGGGCGAGGGACACTGAAGCTTTCTTT